The clone carrying this T cell receptor (beta chain) was found many times. Antigen: not known. Each donor supplied roughly 9.2 milliliters of peripheral blood. Through a sample-barcoded 5' primer and a J-beta primer mix, a second PCR was run for 7 to 11 cycles. Each CDR3 protein gets one entry after TCRdb re-called the 5' RACE reads with MiXCR. This repertoire shows fewer than 2 million distinct CDR3 sequences, 35% to 50% found once; its top ten account for approximately 22%. These data come from a study of blood T cells in healthy people across ages. Study findings and constraints: A roughly linear fall in TCR beta diversity per million T cells was seen with increasing age. A greater number of naive CD4+ cells and higher diversity distinguished long-lived donors from aged donors.

The sequence was obtained from a human donor in good health. The sample comprised blood.

CDR3: CASSQDWTSTDTQYF. In nucleotides, the CDR3 is TGTGCCAGCAGCCAAGATTGGACTTCCACAGATACGCAGTATTTT. The gene calls are TRBV4-2 and TRBJ2-3; TRBD2 might be the D (5 bases). In germline, CDR1 is LGHNA, CDR2 YNFKEQ. Trimming removed 0 bases from V and 2 bases from J, with 9 bases in between. The CDR3 covers 15 residues.